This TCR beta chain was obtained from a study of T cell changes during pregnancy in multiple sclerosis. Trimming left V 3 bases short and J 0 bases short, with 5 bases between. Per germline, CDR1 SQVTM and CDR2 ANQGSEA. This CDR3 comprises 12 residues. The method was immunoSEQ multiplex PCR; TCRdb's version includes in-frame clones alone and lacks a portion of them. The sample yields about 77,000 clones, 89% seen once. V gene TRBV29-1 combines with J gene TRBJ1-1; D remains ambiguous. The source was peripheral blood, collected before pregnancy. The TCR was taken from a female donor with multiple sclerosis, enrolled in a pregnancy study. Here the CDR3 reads CSVEGMNTEAFF. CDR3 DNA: TGCAGCGTTGAGGGCATGAACACTGAAGCTTTCTTT.